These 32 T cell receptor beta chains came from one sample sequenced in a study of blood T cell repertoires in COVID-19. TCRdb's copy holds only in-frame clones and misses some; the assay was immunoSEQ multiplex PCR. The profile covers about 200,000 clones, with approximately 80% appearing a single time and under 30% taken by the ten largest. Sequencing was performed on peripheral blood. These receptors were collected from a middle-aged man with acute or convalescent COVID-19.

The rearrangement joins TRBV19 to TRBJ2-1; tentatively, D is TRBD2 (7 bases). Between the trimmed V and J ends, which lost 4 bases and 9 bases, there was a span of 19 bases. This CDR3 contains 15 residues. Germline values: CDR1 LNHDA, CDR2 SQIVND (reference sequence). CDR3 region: CASSSSRGGRGEQFF. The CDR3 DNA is TGTGCCAGTAGTAGCTCAAGGGGGGGACGCGGTGAGCAGTTCTTC.

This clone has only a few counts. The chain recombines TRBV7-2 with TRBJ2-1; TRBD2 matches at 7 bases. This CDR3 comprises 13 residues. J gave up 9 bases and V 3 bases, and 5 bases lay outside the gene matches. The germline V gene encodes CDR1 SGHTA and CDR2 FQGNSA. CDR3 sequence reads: CASSLRERGEQFF. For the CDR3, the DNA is TGTGCCAGCAGCTTGCGGGAGCGGGGTGAGCAGTTCTTC.

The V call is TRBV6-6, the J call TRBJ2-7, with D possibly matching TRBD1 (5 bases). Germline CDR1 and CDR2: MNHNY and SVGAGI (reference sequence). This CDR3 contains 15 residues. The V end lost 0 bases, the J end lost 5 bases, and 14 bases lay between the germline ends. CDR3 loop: CASSYSGGHAHEQYF. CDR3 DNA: TGTGCCAGCAGTTACTCGGGCGGACATGCCCACGAGCAGTACTTC.

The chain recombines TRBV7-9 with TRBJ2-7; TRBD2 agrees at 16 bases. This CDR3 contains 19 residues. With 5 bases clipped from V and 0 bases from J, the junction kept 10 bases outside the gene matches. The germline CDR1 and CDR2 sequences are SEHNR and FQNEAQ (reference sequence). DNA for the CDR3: TGTGCCAGCAGCAGCATGATGGGACTAGCGGGAGGGGGCTCCTACGAGCAGTACTTC. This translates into CASSSMMGLAGGGSYEQYF.

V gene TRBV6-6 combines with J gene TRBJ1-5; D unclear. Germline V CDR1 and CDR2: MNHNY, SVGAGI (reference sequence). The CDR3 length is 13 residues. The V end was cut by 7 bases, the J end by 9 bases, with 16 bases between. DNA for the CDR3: TGTGCCAGCACCCTGGGCCCAACCATGCCCCAGCATTTT. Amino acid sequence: CASTLGPTMPQHF.

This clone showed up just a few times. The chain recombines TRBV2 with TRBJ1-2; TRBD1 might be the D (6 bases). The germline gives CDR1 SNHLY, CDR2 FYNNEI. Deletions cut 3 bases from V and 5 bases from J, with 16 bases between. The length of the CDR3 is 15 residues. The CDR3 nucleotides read TGTGCCAGCAGTGAGGCCCTGGACAGCTATTATGGCTACACCTTC. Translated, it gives CASSEALDSYYGYTF.

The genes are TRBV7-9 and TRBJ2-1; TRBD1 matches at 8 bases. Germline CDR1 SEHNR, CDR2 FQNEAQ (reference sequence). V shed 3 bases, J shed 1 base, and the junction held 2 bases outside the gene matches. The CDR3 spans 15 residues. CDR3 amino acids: CASSLQGASYNEQFF. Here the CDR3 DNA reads TGTGCCAGCAGCTTGCAGGGGGCTTCCTACAATGAGCAGTTCTTC.

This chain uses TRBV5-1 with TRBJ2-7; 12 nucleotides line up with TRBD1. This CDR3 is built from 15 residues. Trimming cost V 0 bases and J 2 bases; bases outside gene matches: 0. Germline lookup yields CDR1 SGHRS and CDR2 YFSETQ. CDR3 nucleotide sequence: TGCGCCAGCAGCTTGGGGGACAGGGGGCCCTACGAGCAGTACTTC. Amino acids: CASSLGDRGPYEQYF.

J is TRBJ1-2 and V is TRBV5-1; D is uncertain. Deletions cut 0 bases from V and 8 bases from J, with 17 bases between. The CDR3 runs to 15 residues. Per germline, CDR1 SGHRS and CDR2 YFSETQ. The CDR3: CASSLEFSGNGGYTF. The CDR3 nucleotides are TGCGCCAGCAGCTTGGAATTTTCCGGGAACGGCGGCTACACCTTC.

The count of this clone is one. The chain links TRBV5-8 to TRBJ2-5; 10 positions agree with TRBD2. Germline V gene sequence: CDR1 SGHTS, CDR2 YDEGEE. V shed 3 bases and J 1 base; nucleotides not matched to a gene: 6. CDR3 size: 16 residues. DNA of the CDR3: TGTGCCAGCAGCTACCTACTAGCGGGAAGCCAAGAGACCCAGTACTTC. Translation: CASSYLLAGSQETQYF.

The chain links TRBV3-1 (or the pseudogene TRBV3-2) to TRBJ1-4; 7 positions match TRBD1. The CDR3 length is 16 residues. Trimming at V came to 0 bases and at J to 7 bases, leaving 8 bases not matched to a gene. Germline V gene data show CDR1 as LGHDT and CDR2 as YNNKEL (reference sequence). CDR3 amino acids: CASSQDRSRGIEKLFF. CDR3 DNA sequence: TGTGCCAGCAGCCAAGATCGGAGCAGGGGGATTGAAAAACTGTTTTTT.

The CDR3 DNA reads TGTGCCAGCAGTGAAGGGAGCAGATCCACCGGGGAGCTGTTTTTT. Its translation is CASSEGSRSTGELFF. This sequence joins TRBV6-1 and TRBJ2-2; D unresolved. Germline V CDR1 and CDR2: MNHNS, SASEGT. The CDR3 is made up of 15 amino acids. Trimming pared 1 base from V and 4 bases from J, leaving 10 bases between.

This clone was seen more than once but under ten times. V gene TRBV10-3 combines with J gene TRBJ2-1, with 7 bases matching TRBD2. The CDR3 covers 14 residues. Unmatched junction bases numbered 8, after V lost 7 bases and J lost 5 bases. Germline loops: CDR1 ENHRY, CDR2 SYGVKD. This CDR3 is CAITRAGSNNEQFF. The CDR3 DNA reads TGTGCCATCACTAGAGCGGGATCCAACAATGAGCAGTTCTTC.

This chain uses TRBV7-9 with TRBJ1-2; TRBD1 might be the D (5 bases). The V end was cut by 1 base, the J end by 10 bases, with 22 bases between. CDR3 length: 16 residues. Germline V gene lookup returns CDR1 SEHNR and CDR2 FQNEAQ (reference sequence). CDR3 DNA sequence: TGTGCCAGCAGCTTAGGGACCAAAGGGGCGGTATTGGACTACACCTTC. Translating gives CASSLGTKGAVLDYTF.

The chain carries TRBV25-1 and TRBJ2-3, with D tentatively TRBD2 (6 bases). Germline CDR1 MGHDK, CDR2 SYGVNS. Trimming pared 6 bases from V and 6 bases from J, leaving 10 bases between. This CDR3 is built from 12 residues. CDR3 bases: TGTGCCAGCAGCGGGGGACCCGATACGCAGTATTTT. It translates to CASSGGPDTQYF.

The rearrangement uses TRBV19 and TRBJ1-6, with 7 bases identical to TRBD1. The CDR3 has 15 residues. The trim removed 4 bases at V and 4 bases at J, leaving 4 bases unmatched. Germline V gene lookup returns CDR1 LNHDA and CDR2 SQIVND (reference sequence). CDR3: CASSNRDSYNSPLHF. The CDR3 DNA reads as TGTGCCAGTAGTAACCGGGACAGTTATAATTCACCCCTCCACTTT. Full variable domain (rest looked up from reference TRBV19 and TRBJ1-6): DGGITQSPKYLFRKEGQNVTLSCEQNLNHDAMYWYRQDPGQGLRLIYYSQIVNDFQKGDIAEGYSVSREKKESFPLTVTSAQKNPTAFYLCASSNRDSYNSPLHFGNGTRLTVT.

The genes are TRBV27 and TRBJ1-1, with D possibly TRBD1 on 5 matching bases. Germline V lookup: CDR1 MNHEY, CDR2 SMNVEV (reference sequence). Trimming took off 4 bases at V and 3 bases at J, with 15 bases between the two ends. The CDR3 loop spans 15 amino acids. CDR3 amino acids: CASSSNWGVYTEAFF. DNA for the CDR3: TGTGCCAGCAGTTCGAACTGGGGGGTTTACACTGAAGCTTTCTTT.

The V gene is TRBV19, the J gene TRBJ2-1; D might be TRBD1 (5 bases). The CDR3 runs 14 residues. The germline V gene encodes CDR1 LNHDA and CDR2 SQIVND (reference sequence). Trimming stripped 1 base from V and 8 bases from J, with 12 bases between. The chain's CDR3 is CASSIVSRGYEQFF. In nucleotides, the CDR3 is TGTGCCAGTAGTATAGTCTCTAGGGGATATGAGCAGTTCTTC.

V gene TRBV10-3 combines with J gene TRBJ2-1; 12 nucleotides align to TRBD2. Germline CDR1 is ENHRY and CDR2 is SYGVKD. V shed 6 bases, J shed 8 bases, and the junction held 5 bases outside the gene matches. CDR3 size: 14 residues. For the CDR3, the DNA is TGTGCCATCAGGGAGACTAGCGGGAGCGATGAGCAGTTCTTC. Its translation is CAIRETSGSDEQFF.

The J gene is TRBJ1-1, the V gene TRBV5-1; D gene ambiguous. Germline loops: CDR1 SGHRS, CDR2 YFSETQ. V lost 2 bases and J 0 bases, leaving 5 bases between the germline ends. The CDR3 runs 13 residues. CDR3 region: CASSFTVNTEAFF. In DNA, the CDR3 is TGCGCCAGCAGCTTTACAGTGAACACTGAAGCTTTCTTT.

The CDR3 region has the DNA TGTGCCAGCACACTGGACTCCTCTTATGGCTACACCTTC. Translation: CASTLDSSYGYTF. The chain combines TRBV28 with TRBJ1-2, with D unresolved. The germline V gene has CDR1 MDHEN and CDR2 SYDVKM. Trimming cost V 7 bases and J 5 bases, with 14 bases left between them. This CDR3 contains 13 residues.

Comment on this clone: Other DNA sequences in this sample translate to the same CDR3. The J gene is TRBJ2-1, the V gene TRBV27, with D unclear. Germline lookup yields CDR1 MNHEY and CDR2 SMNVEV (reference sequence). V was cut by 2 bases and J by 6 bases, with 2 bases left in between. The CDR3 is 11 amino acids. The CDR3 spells CASSLLNEQFF. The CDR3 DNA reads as TGTGCCAGCAGTTTACTCAATGAGCAGTTCTTC.

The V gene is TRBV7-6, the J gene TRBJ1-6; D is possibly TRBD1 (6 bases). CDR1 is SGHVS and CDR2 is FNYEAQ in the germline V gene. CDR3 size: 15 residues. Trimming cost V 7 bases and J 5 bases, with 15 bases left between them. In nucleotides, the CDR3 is TGTGCCAGCACCCTGGGGGGGCGAGATAATTCACCCCTCCACTTT. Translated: CASTLGGRDNSPLHF.

CDR3 sequence reads: CASSENGRVPGANVLTF. The CDR3 DNA is TGTGCCAGCAGTGAAAACGGGCGGGTACCTGGGGCCAACGTCCTGACTTTC. This rearrangement joins TRBV6-1 to TRBJ2-6; possibly TRBD2 for D (5 bases). The CDR3 contains 17 residues. Trimming took 2 bases from V and 2 from J, leaving 13 bases between them. Germline V gene data show CDR1 as MNHNS and CDR2 as SASEGT.

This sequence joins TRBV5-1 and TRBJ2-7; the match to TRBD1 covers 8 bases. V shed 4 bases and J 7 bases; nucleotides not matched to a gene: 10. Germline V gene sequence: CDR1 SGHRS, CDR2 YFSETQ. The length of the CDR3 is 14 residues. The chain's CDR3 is CASSRQGSSGEQYF. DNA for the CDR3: TGCGCCAGCAGCCGACAGGGGAGTTCGGGGGAGCAGTACTTC.

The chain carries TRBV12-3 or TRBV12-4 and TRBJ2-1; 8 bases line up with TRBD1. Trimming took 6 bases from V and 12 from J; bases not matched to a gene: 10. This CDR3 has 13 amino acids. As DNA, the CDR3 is TGTGCCAGCAGCCGCGAGAACAGGGGGTGGCAGTTCTTC. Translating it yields CASSRENRGWQFF.

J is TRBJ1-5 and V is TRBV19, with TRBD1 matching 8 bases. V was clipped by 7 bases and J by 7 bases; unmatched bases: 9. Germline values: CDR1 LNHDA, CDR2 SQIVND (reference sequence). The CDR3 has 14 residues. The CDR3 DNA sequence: TGTGCCAGTACCTCGGACAGGGTGGGACAGCCCCAGCATTTT. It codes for CASTSDRVGQPQHF.

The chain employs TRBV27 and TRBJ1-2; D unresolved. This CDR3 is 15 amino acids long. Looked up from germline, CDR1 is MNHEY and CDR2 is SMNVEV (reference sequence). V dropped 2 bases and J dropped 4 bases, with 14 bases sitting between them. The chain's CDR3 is CASSLRAGGVYGYTF. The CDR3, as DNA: TGTGCCAGCAGTTTAAGGGCGGGAGGAGTCTATGGCTACACCTTC.

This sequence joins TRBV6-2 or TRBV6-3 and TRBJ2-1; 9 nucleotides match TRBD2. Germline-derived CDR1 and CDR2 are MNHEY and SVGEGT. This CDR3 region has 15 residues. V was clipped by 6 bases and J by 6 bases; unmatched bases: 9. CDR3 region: CASSSSREGGNEQFF. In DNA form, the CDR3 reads TGTGCCAGCAGCTCCTCGCGGGAGGGTGGCAATGAGCAGTTCTTC.

The CDR3 is CASSFPTGAYEQYF. CDR3 DNA: TGCGCCAGCAGCTTTCCAACGGGTGCCTACGAGCAGTACTTC. The J gene is TRBJ2-7, the V gene TRBV5-1; unclear D gene. V dropped 2 bases and J dropped 2 bases, with 11 bases sitting between them. CDR3 length: 14 residues. Germline V CDR1 and CDR2: SGHRS, YFSETQ.

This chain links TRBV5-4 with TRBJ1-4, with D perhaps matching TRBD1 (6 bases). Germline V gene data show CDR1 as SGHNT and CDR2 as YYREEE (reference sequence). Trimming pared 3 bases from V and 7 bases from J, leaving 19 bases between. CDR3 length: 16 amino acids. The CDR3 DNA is TGTGCCAGCAGCTCCAAAGGGGGGGCGGGGAGTGAAAAACTGTTTTTT. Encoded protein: CASSSKGGAGSEKLFF.

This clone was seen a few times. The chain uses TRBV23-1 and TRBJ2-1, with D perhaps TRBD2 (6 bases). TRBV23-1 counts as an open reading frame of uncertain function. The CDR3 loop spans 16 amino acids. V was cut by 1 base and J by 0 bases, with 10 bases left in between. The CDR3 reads CASSQLDGSSYNEQFF. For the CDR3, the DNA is TGCGCCAGCAGTCAATTAGACGGGAGCTCCTACAATGAGCAGTTCTTC.